A selection of T cell receptor beta chains follows, all from one sample in a study of regulatory T cells in long-lasting Graves disease. TCRdb re-derived calls from the multiplex PCR reads in MiXCR, one entry per CDR3 protein. The sample lists a few hundred thousand distinct CDR3 sequences, less than 25% occurring once. The source material was peripheral blood mononuclear cells (PBMCs), sampled when the disease was refractory, from a patient treated with antithyroid drugs. The origin of the receptors is a female donor with Graves disease. Each CDR3 is given with its conserved first and last residue. Each record gives: CDR3 length, D gene, V gene, CDR3 protein. The D gene is left open where the match is weak.

13 . TRBV2 CASTSEHNSPLHF
16 TRBD2 TRBV20-1 CSAEAAGGTNTGELFF
13 TRBD1 TRBV29-1 CSVDWDRINGYTF
15 . TRBV9 CASSVEGGDDTEAFF
18 TRBD2 TRBV7-2 CASSLAGRASGKHNEQFF
11 . TRBV10-3 CAISESDQAFF
15 . TRBV11-1 CASRWATANTGELFF
14 . TRBV20-1 CSAEPGLVPYEQYF
14 . TRBV20-1 CSARGRRVNTEAFF
13 TRBD1 TRBV10-3 CAISDGTGFSQYF